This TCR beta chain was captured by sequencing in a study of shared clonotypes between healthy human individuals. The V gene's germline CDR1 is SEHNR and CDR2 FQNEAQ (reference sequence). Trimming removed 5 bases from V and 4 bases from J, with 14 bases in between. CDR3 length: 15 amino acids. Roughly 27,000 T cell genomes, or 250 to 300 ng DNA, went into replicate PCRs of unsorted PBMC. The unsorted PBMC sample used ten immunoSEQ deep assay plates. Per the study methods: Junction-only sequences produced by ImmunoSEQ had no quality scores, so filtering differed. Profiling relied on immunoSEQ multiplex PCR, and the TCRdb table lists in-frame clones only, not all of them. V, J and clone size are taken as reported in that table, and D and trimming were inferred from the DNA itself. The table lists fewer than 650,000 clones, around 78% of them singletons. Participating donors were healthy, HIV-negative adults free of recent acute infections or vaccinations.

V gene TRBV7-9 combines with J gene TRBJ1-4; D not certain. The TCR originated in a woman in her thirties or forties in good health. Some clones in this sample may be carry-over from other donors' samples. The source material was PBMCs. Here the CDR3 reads CASSPSGQHNEKLFF. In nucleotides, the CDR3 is TGTGCCAGCAGCCCTAGTGGGCAGCATAATGAAAAACTGTTTTTT.